This TCR beta chain derives from a study of Ad26.COV2.S vaccination and SARS-CoV-2 variants. The CDR3 covers 13 residues. The V end was cut by 2 bases, the J end by 8 bases, with 9 bases between. This sample's treatment: over 15 received Ad26.COV2.S at low or high dose, single or two shots; about 5 received placebo; per-sample allocation not given. The investigators took samples on day 63 after the first vaccine or placebo injection. Only in-frame clones appear in the TCRdb table, and some are missing; sequencing was by immunoSEQ multiplex PCR. The sample has hundreds of thousands of clones; around 92% are singletons.

The V gene is TRBV12-3 or TRBV12-4, the J gene TRBJ2-2; D is ambiguous. This sequence originates from a person between 18 and 60 years old who received the Ad26.COV2.S COVID-19 vaccine or a placebo. This specimen was peripheral blood, taken in a trial of Ad26.COV2.S vaccine versus placebo. The CDR3 nucleotides are TGTGCCAGCAGTTTATCCCCCTCTGGGGAGCTGTTTTTT. It codes for CASSLSPSGELFF.